This T cell receptor beta chain was recovered during a study of T cell repertoires in cytomegalovirus infection. This clonotype was detected many times. What it binds is not known. The CDR3 has 14 residues. CDR1 SGHTA and CDR2 FQGNSA come from the germline V gene. J gave up 1 base and V 5 bases, and 3 bases lay outside the gene matches. TCRdb reprocessed the reads with MiXCR, giving one entry per CDR3 protein. The sample holds just under 550,000 distinct CDR3 sequences, around 27% seen once. Findings of the study overall: Cumulative public TCR beta family frequency identified CMV carriers with the relevant HLA. What dominated the ex vivo response were HLA-C-restricted CMV-specific TCR beta clonotypes.

The sample comprised PBMCs. The clonotype comes from a human donor in good health (CMV status not recorded). Some clones in this sample may be carry-over from other donors' samples. The V call is TRBV7-2, the J call TRBJ1-1; 8 bases are a match to TRBD1. The DNA for the CDR3 is TGTGCCAGCAGCCAGGACAGGGCGAACACTGAAGCTTTCTTT. It encodes CASSQDRANTEAFF.